One and the same sample provided the 27 T cell receptor beta chains below, sequenced in a study of blood T cell repertoires in COVID-19. Profiled with immunoSEQ multiplex PCR; TCRdb holds only in-frame clones, not every one. The top ten hold more than 0.8% of the sample, which has roughly 110,000 clones, 70% to 75% seen once. Sequences were obtained from peripheral blood. Receptor source: a human donor with acute or convalescent COVID-19. The donor label of this sample is uncertain.

This clone occurred a few times. The chain uses TRBV18 and TRBJ2-7; 9 positions agree with TRBD1. J gave up 1 base and V 3 bases, and 16 bases lay outside the gene matches. This CDR3 region has 19 residues. In germline, CDR1 is KGHSH, CDR2 LQKENI. CDR3 DNA sequence: TGTGCCAGCTCACCGAGAGAATTAACAGGGGGCTCAAATTCCTACGAGCAGTACGTC. Translated, it gives CASSPRELTGGSNSYEQYV.

As to this clone: The germline gene is not matched at one end of the junction; a read error may be the cause. The chain employs TRBV29-1 and TRBJ1-2; 9 bases match TRBD1. Germline V gives CDR1 SQVTM, CDR2 ANQGSEA. The CDR3 covers 10 residues. The CDR3 nucleotides are TGCAGCGTTGATTGGGACAGGGCCGTCTTC. Translation gives CSVDWDRAVF.

This clone came up many times. Here the CDR3 reads CASSQVIVLRDRALEQYF. The CDR3 region has the DNA TGCGCCAGCAGCCAGGTCATAGTTCTCCGGGATCGTGCTCTGGAGCAGTACTTC. This chain joins TRBV4-1 and TRBJ2-7; D may be TRBD2 (5 bases). This CDR3 is 18 amino acids long. The germline gives CDR1 MGHRA, CDR2 YSYEKL. The ends were cut back, 3 bases at V and 7 bases at J, with 28 bases in the middle.

V gene TRBV7-6 combines with J gene TRBJ2-5, with TRBD1 matching 7 bases. V shed 5 bases and J 5 bases; nucleotides not matched to a gene: 11. Germline CDR1 is SGHVS and CDR2 is FNYEAQ. This CDR3 is built from 15 residues. CDR3 coding DNA: TGTGCCAGCAGCCCCCGACAGGGTACCGTGGAGACCCAGTACTTC. Its translation: CASSPRQGTVETQYF.

This clone was observed at least ten times. The rearrangement links TRBV6-5 to TRBJ1-2; D unclear. V was shortened by 6 bases and J by 8 bases, with 16 bases between the two germline ends. The CDR3 totals 13 residues. CDR1 MNHEY and CDR2 SVGAGI come from the germline V gene. The CDR3 DNA reads as TGTGCCAGCAGCCAAATGGAAGGAGGGGGCTACACCTTC. Translating gives CASSQMEGGGYTF.

The chain recombines TRBV3-1 (or the pseudogene TRBV3-2) with TRBJ1-4, with a possible D match to TRBD1 (5 bases). Looked up from germline, CDR1 is LGHDT and CDR2 is YNNKEL (reference sequence). The germline V and J ends were trimmed by 2 bases and 7 bases, with 17 bases remaining between them. This CDR3 has 16 amino acids. The CDR3 here is CASSQPRGTEGEKLFF. CDR3 bases: TGTGCCAGCAGCCAACCTCGGGGGACCGAGGGTGAAAAACTGTTTTTT.

This clone was seen more than once but under ten times. This chain connects TRBV7-2 to TRBJ2-1, with 9 bases aligning to TRBD1. CDR3 length: 17 residues. Germline CDR1 reads SGHTA; CDR2 reads FQGNSA. J gave up 5 bases and V 5 bases, and 13 bases lay outside the gene matches. This chain's CDR3 is CASSPAGTGIPHNEQFF. The CDR3 DNA sequence: TGTGCCAGCAGCCCAGCCGGGACAGGGATTCCCCACAATGAGCAGTTCTTC. Full variable domain (rest looked up from reference TRBV7-2 and TRBJ2-1): GAGVSQSPSNKVTEKGKDVELRCDPISGHTALYWYRQSLGQGLEFLIYFQGNSAPDKSGLPSDRFSAERTGGSVSTLTIQRTQQEDSAVYLCASSPAGTGIPHNEQFFGPGTRLTVL.

This clone was counted only a few times. The chain employs TRBV24-1 and TRBJ1-2, with 11 bases lining up with TRBD1. The CDR3 runs to 15 residues. V lost 6 bases and J lost 4; bases outside the gene matches: 6. Germline-derived CDR1 and CDR2 are KGHDR and SFDVKD. CDR3: CATSQPGTGGYGYTF. The CDR3 DNA reads TGTGCCACCAGTCAACCCGGGACAGGGGGCTATGGCTACACCTTC.

This clone was picked up one time. This chain joins TRBV6-5 and TRBJ1-1; 9 nucleotides line up with TRBD1. The V gene end was trimmed by 7 bases and the J gene end by 4 bases; junction bases not matched to a gene: 10. Per germline, CDR1 MNHEY and CDR2 SVGAGI. The CDR3 has 15 residues. The CDR3 sequence is CASTQGQGKSTEAFF. The CDR3 DNA reads TGTGCCAGCACCCAAGGACAGGGGAAGAGCACTGAAGCTTTCTTT.

This clone was seen ten or more times. The chain combines TRBV6-1 with TRBJ2-6, with D possibly being TRBD1 (6 bases). Per germline, CDR1 MNHNS and CDR2 SASEGT. This CDR3 spans 18 amino acids. V was trimmed by 1 base and J by 0 bases, leaving 13 bases between them. The CDR3 DNA sequence: TGTGCCAGCAGTGAAGAGGGACACCGAATCTCTGGGGCCAACGTCCTGACTTTC. It yields the protein CASSEEGHRISGANVLTF.

The chain uses TRBV6-4 and TRBJ2-3; tentative D call: TRBD1 (6 bases). CDR1 and CDR2 from the germline V gene are MRHNA and SNTAGT. The length of the CDR3 is 16 residues. V lost 0 bases, J lost 0 bases, and 10 bases lay in between. Here the CDR3 reads CASSDSAGGSTDTQYF. The CDR3 nucleotides are TGTGCCAGCAGTGACTCGGCTGGGGGCAGCACAGATACGCAGTATTTT.

V usage is TRBV2 and J usage is TRBJ1-1; 7 nucleotides align to TRBD1. V lost 8 bases to trimming and J lost 0 bases; unmatched junction nucleotides: 3. CDR3 length: 13 amino acids. Germline V CDR1 and CDR2: SNHLY, FYNNEI. Here the CDR3 DNA reads TGTGCCAGCCAGGACAGGCTGAACACTGAAGCTTTCTTT. Its protein is CASQDRLNTEAFF.

V is TRBV9 and J is TRBJ2-2; 9 bases agree with TRBD2. Germline lookup yields CDR1 SGDLS and CDR2 YYNGEE. The CDR3 contains 19 residues. V trimming: 0 bases; J trimming: 6 bases; junction bases outside the gene matches: 15. The CDR3 nucleotides are TGTGCCAGCAGCGTAGTTCCCACGACCCAGCGGGGGGCTGCCGGGGAGCTGTTTTTT. Protein product: CASSVVPTTQRGAAGELFF.

This chain uses TRBV5-5 with TRBJ2-7; no definite D call. The CDR3 spans 17 residues. Germline V gene data show CDR1 as SGHKS and CDR2 as YYEKEE (reference sequence). Trimming removed 0 bases from V and 2 bases from J, with 18 bases in between. DNA for the CDR3: TGTGCCAGCAGCTTGGGGGCAGGTCCATACGTAGCCTACGAGCAGTACTTC. It is translated as CASSLGAGPYVAYEQYF. Using reference TRBV5-5 and TRBJ2-7 for the parts outside the CDR3, the full variable domain is DAGVTQSPTHLIKTRGQQVTLRCSPISGHKSVSWYQQVLGQGPQFIFQYYEKEERGRGNFPDRFSARQFPNYSSELNVNALLLGDSALYLCASSLGAGPYVAYEQYFGPGTRLTVT.

The V gene is TRBV19, the J gene TRBJ2-6, with no clear D. The CDR3 totals 14 residues. V was pared by 3 bases and J by 3 bases, with 6 bases between. Germline V gives CDR1 LNHDA, CDR2 SQIVND (reference sequence). CDR3 in amino acids: CASSIPSGANVLTF. The CDR3 DNA follows: TGTGCCAGTAGTATTCCCAGTGGGGCCAACGTCCTGACTTTC. Combining the CDR3 with reference TRBV19 and TRBJ2-6 gives the whole variable domain DGGITQSPKYLFRKEGQNVTLSCEQNLNHDAMYWYRQDPGQGLRLIYYSQIVNDFQKGDIAEGYSVSREKKESFPLTVTSAQKNPTAFYLCASSIPSGANVLTFGAGSRLTVL.

The J gene is TRBJ2-7, the V gene TRBV4-1; possible D gene TRBD2, 6 bases. Germline V gene sequence: CDR1 MGHRA, CDR2 YSYEKL. V was trimmed by 1 base and J by 6 bases, leaving 10 bases between them. The CDR3 extends over 13 amino acids. The CDR3 protein is CASSQAQGGEQYF. The DNA of the CDR3 is TGCGCCAGCAGCCAAGCTCAGGGAGGCGAGCAGTACTTC.

The chain recombines TRBV10-3 with TRBJ2-3; 11 bases are shared with TRBD2. Per germline, CDR1 ENHRY and CDR2 SYGVKD. The CDR3 loop spans 15 amino acids. The V and J ends lost 4 bases and 6 bases, in that order; junction bases with no gene match: 6. CDR3 DNA sequence: TGTGCCATCAGTGGACTAGCGGGGATAGGGGATACGCAGTATTTT. Translating it yields CAISGLAGIGDTQYF.

The V and J genes are TRBV27 and TRBJ1-6; D gene ambiguous. With 8 bases removed from V and 9 bases from J, the gap between germline ends came to 14 bases. The V gene's germline CDR1 is MNHEY and CDR2 SMNVEV (reference sequence). The length of the CDR3 is 13 residues. The CDR3: CASCRLAGSPLHF. CDR3 sequence (DNA): TGTGCCAGCTGTCGACTTGCGGGTTCACCCCTCCACTTT.

V and J are TRBV4-2 and TRBJ1-2; TRBD1 aligns across 7 bases. With 1 base clipped from V and 4 bases from J, the junction kept 3 bases outside the gene matches. Germline CDR1 LGHNA, CDR2 YNFKEQ. The CDR3 is 14 residues long. CDR3 sequence: CASSQGQGGYGYTF. In DNA form, the CDR3 reads TGTGCCAGCAGCCAAGGACAGGGAGGCTATGGCTACACCTTC.

The chain employs TRBV7-2 and TRBJ2-5, with 7 bases matching TRBD2. The CDR3 loop spans 12 amino acids. Germline CDR1 reads SGHTA; CDR2 reads FQGNSA. V was pared by 4 bases and J by 7 bases, with 3 bases of the junction left unmatched. The CDR3 nucleotides read TGTGCCAGCAGCTCCCCGGGGGGGACCCAGTACTTC. Protein: CASSSPGGTQYF.

The V call is TRBV19, the J call TRBJ2-3; D might be TRBD2 (5 bases). The germline gives CDR1 LNHDA, CDR2 SQIVND (reference sequence). V lost 10 bases to trimming and J lost 1 base, with 12 bases between them. The CDR3 contains 13 residues. The CDR3 sequence: CATGVGGTDTQYF. The CDR3 DNA sequence: TGTGCCACTGGGGTCGGGGGCACAGATACGCAGTATTTT.

V is TRBV5-6 and J is TRBJ2-3; D is undetermined. Germline V gives CDR1 SGHDT, CDR2 YYEEEE. The CDR3 is 13 residues long. V lost 2 bases and J 0 bases, leaving 4 bases between the germline ends. The CDR3 here is CASSLTSTDTQYF. CDR3 sequence (DNA): TGTGCCAGCAGCTTAACTAGCACAGATACGCAGTATTTT.

V is TRBV6-5 and J is TRBJ1-4; 7 bases map to TRBD1. The CDR3 is made up of 14 amino acids. Trimming cost V 11 bases and J 5 bases; bases outside gene matches: 11. The germline gives CDR1 MNHEY, CDR2 SVGAGI. This chain's CDR3 is CAAPIGGVNEKLFF. The CDR3 DNA is TGTGCCGCGCCGATAGGGGGCGTAAATGAAAAACTGTTTTTT.

The chain has TRBV6-1 and TRBJ1-2; tentatively, D is TRBD1 (5 bases). Germline V lookup: CDR1 MNHNS, CDR2 SASEGT. CDR3 length: 13 amino acids. Trimming shortened V by 2 bases and J by 8 bases, and 12 bases separated the two germline ends. The chain's CDR3 is CASSETQGRGYTF. In nucleotides, the CDR3 is TGTGCCAGCAGTGAAACGCAGGGCAGAGGCTACACCTTC.

The chain links TRBV18 to TRBJ2-1, with a weak D call TRBD2 (5 bases). There are 15 residues in the CDR3. V was pared by 3 bases and J by 8 bases, with 17 bases between. Germline-derived CDR1 and CDR2 are KGHSH and LQKENI. This CDR3 is CASSPRAPYGDEQFF. CDR3 DNA sequence: TGTGCCAGCTCACCGCGGGCTCCATACGGGGATGAGCAGTTCTTC.

This chain links TRBV7-8 with TRBJ2-3; no reliable D call. Germline V gene lookup returns CDR1 SGHVS and CDR2 FQNEAQ. Deletions cut 5 bases from V and 0 bases from J, with 18 bases between. This CDR3 has 17 residues. The CDR3 coding sequence is TGTGCCAGCAGCAGGTGGGCCCAGAGAAGTAGCACAGATACGCAGTATTTT. The encoded protein is CASSRWAQRSSTDTQYF.

This sequence joins TRBV5-1 and TRBJ1-6; a weak D match, TRBD1 (6 bases). The CDR3 is 16 amino acids. Germline V gene data show CDR1 as SGHRS and CDR2 as YFSETQ. Trimming took 0 bases from V and 7 from J, leaving 14 bases between them. CDR3 sequence: CASSLDQGIGNSPLHF. CDR3 in DNA: TGCGCCAGCAGCTTGGACCAGGGGATAGGGAATTCACCCCTCCACTTT.